The clone carrying this T cell receptor beta chain occurred once. The repertoire was sequenced with immunoSEQ multiplex PCR; TCRdb's copy has only in-frame clones and lacks some. The sample includes about 230,000 clones, approximately 88% of them seen just once. CDR1 and CDR2 (germline): SGHNT, YYREEE (reference sequence). V lost 2 bases to trimming and J lost 4 bases, with 9 bases between them. The CDR3 contains 14 residues. The data derive from a study of blood T cell repertoires in COVID-19. Study-level information: Acute-phase and convalescent COVID-19 samples originated in the United States, Italy and Spain. T cells, B-cell-depleted T cells, or PBMCs provided the cDNA or gDNA that served as material.

The study recruited people aged about 18 to 90 years across around 24 US areas. The sequence derives from a woman aged 35 to 49 with acute COVID-19. Material: PBMCs or T cells enriched from blood (not recorded which). This rearrangement joins TRBV5-4 to TRBJ2-2; TRBD1 is a possible D gene (5 bases). CDR3 nucleotide sequence: TGTGCCAGCAGCTTTCCTAGGGGCACCGGGGAGCTGTTTTTT. This translates into CASSFPRGTGELFF.